The 30 T cell receptor beta chains below come from one sample, sequenced in a study of blood T cell repertoires in COVID-19 (dated by TCRdb to about 2020). Library preparation employed the immunoSEQ multiplex PCR assay. TCRdb stores this immuneACCESS table with in-frame sequences only. Part of the clones is absent; in the studies checked, under half of the shortfall reflects unresolved V genes, and no reason is known for the rest. The sample yields about 220,000 clones; roughly 80% were counted once. The top ten clones comprise under 1.5% of the sample. Material: PBMCs or T cells enriched from blood (not recorded which). These TCRs come from a woman between 40 and 50 years old with acute COVID-19.

V gene TRBV28 combines with J gene TRBJ1-5, with TRBD1 matching over 11 bases. CDR1 and CDR2 (germline): MDHEN, SYDVKM. The CDR3 length is 18 residues. V shed 7 bases and J 1 base; nucleotides not matched to a gene: 12. Here the CDR3 reads CASTTRPGQGVSNQPQHF. The CDR3 DNA reads as TGTGCCAGCACTACCCGCCCGGGACAGGGGGTCAGCAATCAGCCCCAGCATTTT.

This clone has at least ten counts. The rearrangement links TRBV3-1 (or the pseudogene TRBV3-2) to TRBJ2-5; 12 nucleotides match TRBD2. Germline CDR1 reads LGHDT; CDR2 reads YNNKEL (reference sequence). Trimming cost V 4 bases and J 1 base; bases outside gene matches: 4. This CDR3 contains 16 residues. CDR3: CASSRLAGEAQETQYF. DNA of the CDR3: TGTGCCAGCAGCCGACTAGCGGGAGAGGCCCAAGAGACCCAGTACTTC.

The chain combines TRBV4-2 with TRBJ2-1; TRBD2 aligns across 11 bases. CDR3 size: 13 residues. Germline CDR1 reads LGHNA; CDR2 reads YNFKEQ. V lost 1 base, J lost 12 bases, and 2 bases stayed unmatched. In nucleotides, the CDR3 is TGTGCCAGCAGCCAAGCACTAGCGGGAGCGCAGTTCTTC. It yields the protein CASSQALAGAQFF.

This chain uses TRBV27 with TRBJ2-5; 7 nucleotides agree with TRBD1. The CDR3 is made up of 13 amino acids. Trimming at V came to 3 bases and at J to 2 bases, leaving 0 bases not matched to a gene. Germline CDR1 MNHEY, CDR2 SMNVEV (reference sequence). The DNA for the CDR3 is TGTGCCAGCAGTTTCAGGGGGCAAGAGACCCAGTACTTC. It specifies CASSFRGQETQYF.

CDR3 region: CASSPREEKLFF. The CDR3 DNA reads TGTGCCAGCTCGCCTAGAGAAGAAAAACTGTTTTTT. This chain joins TRBV18 and TRBJ1-4, with D hard to call. CDR1 and CDR2 (germline): KGHSH, LQKENI. The length of the CDR3 is 12 residues. V lost 6 bases and J lost 8, with 10 bases in between.

The J gene is TRBJ1-1, the V gene TRBV25-1; D is possibly TRBD1 (5 bases). The V and J ends lost 7 bases and 1 base respectively, with 10 bases between them. The CDR3 consists of 13 residues. Germline V CDR1 and CDR2: MGHDK, SYGVNS. The CDR3: CASTAGGNTEAFF. The CDR3 DNA reads TGTGCCAGCACCGCCGGGGGGAACACTGAAGCTTTCTTT.

The V call is TRBV11-2, the J call TRBJ2-7; a weak D match, TRBD1 (5 bases). Germline V gene data show CDR1 as SGHAT and CDR2 as FQNNGV. V lost 4 bases and J lost 5, with 15 bases in between. This CDR3 region has 14 residues. The CDR3 DNA is TGTGCCAGCAGCTCCCGGACACGTTTGAACGAGCAGTACTTC. Amino acids: CASSSRTRLNEQYF.

This clone turned up a few times. The chain combines TRBV4-2 with TRBJ1-6, with TRBD1 identical over 7 bases. The CDR3 extends over 17 amino acids. The germline CDR1 and CDR2 sequences are LGHNA and YNFKEQ. V lost 2 bases to trimming and J lost 3 bases; unmatched junction nucleotides: 7. The CDR3 DNA reads as TGTGCCAGCAGCCAAAACCTGGCAGGGGGCTATAATTCACCCCTCCACTTT. Encoded protein: CASSQNLAGGYNSPLHF.

V and J are TRBV28 and TRBJ1-2; 7 bases agree with TRBD1. V was clipped by 5 bases and J by 2 bases; unmatched bases: 8. CDR3 length equals 15 residues. Per the germline V gene, CDR1 is MDHEN and CDR2 is SYDVKM. CDR3 protein: CASSPRGPVNYGYTF. The CDR3 DNA follows: TGTGCCAGCAGTCCTAGGGGGCCGGTGAACTATGGCTACACCTTC.

The chain employs TRBV5-1 and TRBJ2-2; D possibly corresponds to TRBD2 (6 bases). V lost 5 bases and J lost 6, with 14 bases in between. Germline V lookup: CDR1 SGHRS, CDR2 YFSETQ. The CDR3 is 14 residues long. CDR3 coding DNA: TGCGCCAGCAGTCGGGAGTTGAGACCCGGGGAGCTGTTTTTT. It yields the protein CASSRELRPGELFF.

V and J are TRBV7-9 and TRBJ2-1; D possibly corresponds to TRBD2 (6 bases). The V gene lost 5 bases and the J gene lost 7 bases, with 15 bases spanning the gap. Germline V gives CDR1 SEHNR, CDR2 FQNEAQ (reference sequence). This CDR3 region has 14 residues. The CDR3 reads CASSPRSRGNEQFF. CDR3 in DNA: TGTGCCAGCAGCCCGCGGTCGCGGGGAAATGAGCAGTTCTTC. Drawing the rest from reference TRBV7-9 and TRBJ2-1, the complete variable domain is DTGVSQNPRHKITKRGQNVTFRCDPISEHNRLYWYRQTLGQGPEFLTYFQNEAQLEKSRLLSDRFSAERPKGSFSTLEIQRTEQGDSAMYLCASSPRSRGNEQFFGPGTRLTVL.

The chain is built from TRBV6-1 and TRBJ2-7; 13 bases fit TRBD2. CDR1 and CDR2 (germline): MNHNS, SASEGT. Trimming cost V 3 bases and J 1 base; bases outside gene matches: 3. CDR3 size: 16 residues. The DNA of the CDR3 is TGTGCCAGCAGTGATACGGGACTAGCGGGATCCTACGAGCAGTACTTC. Protein sequence: CASSDTGLAGSYEQYF.

This clone has a single count. The J gene is TRBJ1-1, the V gene TRBV6-5, with D uncertain. Germline V gene lookup returns CDR1 MNHEY and CDR2 SVGAGI. The CDR3 loop spans 13 amino acids. V shed 10 bases and J shed 1 base, with 13 bases lying between them. As DNA, the CDR3 is TGTGCCACCTCACGCGGGGAGAACACTGAAGCTTTCTTT. It encodes CATSRGENTEAFF.

The chain joins TRBV28 to TRBJ2-1; D is perhaps TRBD2 (6 bases). CDR1 and CDR2 from the germline V gene are MDHEN and SYDVKM. The length of the CDR3 is 15 residues. Trimming removed 6 bases from V and 0 bases from J, with 12 bases in between. For the CDR3, the DNA is TGTGCCAGCAGCCCCCATAGCGGCTCCTACAATGAGCAGTTCTTC. This codes for CASSPHSGSYNEQFF.

V and J are TRBV5-8 and TRBJ2-7; D may be TRBD2 (5 bases). Trimming cost V 2 bases and J 0 bases, with 12 bases left between them. This CDR3 has 15 residues. Germline values: CDR1 SGHTS, CDR2 YDEGEE. The CDR3 nucleotides read TGTGCCAGCAGCTTTGGGCGGGTGAGCTCCTACGAGCAGTACTTC. Translating gives CASSFGRVSSYEQYF.

This sequence joins TRBV5-4 and TRBJ1-1; 8 nucleotides match TRBD1. Germline V gene lookup returns CDR1 SGHNT and CDR2 YYREEE (reference sequence). The V and J ends lost 4 bases and 2 bases, in that order; junction bases with no gene match: 7. The CDR3 consists of 15 residues. The CDR3 loop is CASSRDGTGNTEAFF. As DNA, the CDR3 is TGTGCCAGCAGCCGTGACGGGACAGGAAACACTGAAGCTTTCTTT.

The chain recombines TRBV29-1 with TRBJ1-4; D not resolved. Trimming removed 4 bases from V and 7 bases from J, with 16 bases in between. In germline, CDR1 is SQVTM, CDR2 ANQGSEA. The CDR3 runs to 14 residues. Written as DNA, the CDR3 is TGCAGCGTTGGAGAGGCGGGATTTAGTGAAAAACTGTTTTTT. Its protein is CSVGEAGFSEKLFF.

This rearrangement joins TRBV2 to TRBJ1-1, with 9 bases lining up with TRBD1. With V trimmed by 6 bases and J by 0 bases, 5 bases remained unmatched. The CDR3 covers 15 residues. Germline CDR1 is SNHLY and CDR2 is FYNNEI. The CDR3 coding sequence is TGTGCCAGCAGGGACAGGGGATGGATGAACACTGAAGCTTTCTTT. It codes for CASRDRGWMNTEAFF. Drawing the rest from reference TRBV2 and TRBJ1-1, the complete variable domain is EPEVTQTPSHQVTQMGQEVILRCVPISNHLYFYWYRQILGQKVEFLVSFYNNEISEKSEIFDDQFSVERPDGSNFTLKIRSTKLEDSAMYFCASRDRGWMNTEAFFGQGTRLTVV.

This clone was counted a few times. CDR3 sequence (DNA): TGCGCCAGTTCTTCGAACACTGAAGCTTTCTTT. Its translation is CASSSNTEAFF. J is TRBJ1-1 and V is TRBV5-1; D gene unclear. The CDR3 contains 11 residues. Germline V CDR1 and CDR2: SGHRS, YFSETQ. Trimming took off 8 bases at V and 1 base at J, with 6 bases between the two ends.

This clone was observed once. This chain links TRBV28 with TRBJ1-3; D unclear. The CDR3 spans 16 residues. CDR1 is MDHEN and CDR2 is SYDVKM in the germline V gene. V dropped 2 bases and J dropped 1 base, with 12 bases sitting between them. DNA of the CDR3: TGTGCCAGCAGTTTACCCTTAACCACTTCTGGAAACACCATATATTTT. The encoded protein is CASSLPLTTSGNTIYF.

The J gene is TRBJ2-3, the V gene TRBV7-3; 7 bases align to TRBD1. The CDR3 is made up of 14 amino acids. The trim removed 2 bases at V and 3 bases at J, leaving 2 bases unmatched. CDR1 is SGHTA, CDR2 FQGTGA, per germline. This CDR3 is CASSLGTATDTQYF. CDR3 sequence (DNA): TGTGCCAGCAGCTTAGGGACAGCGACAGATACGCAGTATTTT.

The chain is built from TRBV5-6 and TRBJ2-7, with D possibly being TRBD2 (5 bases). The CDR3 extends over 14 amino acids. V gave up 5 bases and J gave up 5 bases, with 17 bases separating them. Germline assignment: CDR1 SGHDT and CDR2 YYEEEE. In nucleotides, the CDR3 is TGTGCCAGCAGAAGGACTGGCCCAAGTGACGAGCAGTACTTC. It translates to CASRRTGPSDEQYF.

This clone was seen once. The CDR3 coding sequence is TGTGCCTGGAGCCCTGCCAACAGGTACTACGAGCAGTACTTC. It is translated as CAWSPANRYYEQYF. This rearrangement joins TRBV30 to TRBJ2-7; weak D call: TRBD1 (5 bases). There are 14 residues in the CDR3. The V gene lost 3 bases and the J gene lost 3 bases, with 15 bases spanning the gap. The germline V gene encodes CDR1 GTSNPN and CDR2 SVGIG (reference sequence).

V usage is TRBV7-8 and J usage is TRBJ2-7, with D perhaps TRBD2 (7 bases). This CDR3 contains 13 residues. The ends were cut back, 6 bases at V and 5 bases at J, with 14 bases in the middle. From germline, CDR1 is SGHVS and CDR2 FQNEAQ. CDR3 in amino acids: CASSPGGRNEQYF. The CDR3 DNA is TGTGCCAGCAGTCCGGGGGGCAGGAACGAGCAGTACTTC.

This clone has just a few counts. The chain is built from TRBV19 and TRBJ1-1, with TRBD1 matching over 7 bases. The germline V gene encodes CDR1 LNHDA and CDR2 SQIVND (reference sequence). The CDR3 sequence is 13 residues long. J lost 3 bases, V lost 10 bases, and 8 bases had no gene match. CDR3 sequence (DNA): TGTGCCACGACGTTCCAGGGGGACACTGAAGCTTTCTTT. The encoded protein is CATTFQGDTEAFF.

The gene calls are TRBV7-2 and TRBJ1-2; no definite D call. The V and J ends lost 6 bases and 0 bases respectively, with 20 bases between them. The CDR3 runs to 17 residues. CDR1 is SGHTA and CDR2 is FQGNSA in the germline V gene. CDR3 bases: TGTGCCAGCAGTCCAAGCGGGCCACCTCGCCCTAACTATGGCTACACCTTC. Protein product: CASSPSGPPRPNYGYTF.

The CDR3 spells CASSLQEATQYF. In nucleotides, the CDR3 is TGTGCCAGCAGTTTGCAAGAAGCGACCCAGTACTTC. This rearrangement joins TRBV12-3 or TRBV12-4 to TRBJ2-5, with no clear D. This CDR3 spans 12 amino acids. Trimming removed 3 bases from V and 7 bases from J, with 9 bases in between.

The chain links TRBV28 to TRBJ1-1; D is possibly TRBD1 (5 bases). The CDR3 has 17 residues. Germline V lookup: CDR1 MDHEN, CDR2 SYDVKM. The germline V and J ends were trimmed by 3 bases and 1 base, with 18 bases remaining between them. Here the CDR3 reads CASSLSLGEFRNTEAFF. In DNA form, the CDR3 reads TGTGCCAGCAGTTTGTCGCTAGGGGAATTCCGGAACACTGAAGCTTTCTTT.

This chain joins TRBV7-2 and TRBJ1-3; D may be TRBD1 (6 bases). This CDR3 is 14 amino acids long. The V gene lost 8 bases and the J gene lost 0 bases, with 11 bases spanning the gap. Per germline, CDR1 SGHTA and CDR2 FQGNSA. The CDR3 DNA is TGTGCCAGCGCAAGACAGGTCTCTGGAAACACCATATATTTT. Translated: CASARQVSGNTIYF.

CDR3 sequence: CASSQAAGGYTF. The CDR3 bases are TGTGCCAGTAGTCAAGCCGCCGGGGGCTACACCTTC. The chain combines TRBV19 with TRBJ1-2; D ambiguous. This CDR3 contains 12 residues. Germline loops: CDR1 LNHDA, CDR2 SQIVND (reference sequence). V lost 5 bases and J 8 bases, leaving 12 bases between the germline ends.